Reported below is one TCR beta chain. Per sample, at least 6 micrograms of total RNA were extracted. This sample is part of a study of blood T cells in healthy people across ages. Through a sample-barcoded 5' primer and a J-beta primer mix, a second PCR was run for roughly 6 to 12 cycles. TCRdb passed the 5' RACE reads through MiXCR, listing each CDR3 protein once. This table holds about 730,000 distinct CDR3 sequences, about 40% found once. V gave up 6 bases and J gave up 0 bases, with 29 bases separating them. The germline CDR1 and CDR2 sequences are DFQATT and SNEGSKA (reference sequence). This CDR3 contains 19 residues.

Sequenced: blood. J is TRBJ2-5 and V is TRBV20-1; tentative D call: TRBD2 (6 bases). The receptor's source is a woman aged 55 to 70 in good health. Here the CDR3 reads CSAPRPRNELAENQETQYF. Here the CDR3 DNA reads TGCAGTGCCCCGCGCCCCCGAAATGAGTTAGCGGAAAACCAAGAGACCCAGTACTTC.